The clone carrying this T cell receptor (beta chain) was counted at least ten times. From RNA transcripts, TCR beta CDR3 regions were amplified. First-round RT-PCR with HTBI primers amplified the TCR CDR3 region. TCRdb processed the multiplex PCR reads anew with MiXCR; each CDR3 protein has one entry. The repertoire holds 500,000 to 800,000 distinct CDR3 sequences, with just under 45% as singletons. Clinicians diagnosed patients from clinical symptoms, serum thyroxine and TRAb, thyroid ultrasound and orbital computed tomography. This specimen comes from a study of T cells in Graves' hyperthyroidism and ophthalmopathy. With 1 base removed from V and 8 bases from J, the gap between germline ends came to 8 bases. The CDR3 covers 11 residues. Germline CDR1 SQVTM, CDR2 ANQGSEA.

V usage is TRBV29-1 and J usage is TRBJ1-1; no clear D. Sample: peripheral blood or thyroid tissue (not recorded which). This TCR came from an adult man with Graves' disease, either hyperthyroidism or ophthalmopathy (not recorded which). The CDR3 DNA sequence: TGCAGCGTTGAAGCACCCGGGGAAGCTTTCTTT. This encodes CSVEAPGEAFF.